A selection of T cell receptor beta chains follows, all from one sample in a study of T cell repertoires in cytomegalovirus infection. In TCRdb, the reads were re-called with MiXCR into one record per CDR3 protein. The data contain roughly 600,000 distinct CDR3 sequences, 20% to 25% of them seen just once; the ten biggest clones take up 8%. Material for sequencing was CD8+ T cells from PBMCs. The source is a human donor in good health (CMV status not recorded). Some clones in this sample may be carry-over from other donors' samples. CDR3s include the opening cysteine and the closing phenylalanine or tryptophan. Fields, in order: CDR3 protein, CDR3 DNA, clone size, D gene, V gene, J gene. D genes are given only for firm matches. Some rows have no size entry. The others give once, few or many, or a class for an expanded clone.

cdr3_aa: CSVPPGQGAEAFF
cdr3_nt: TGCAGCGTTCCCCCGGGACAGGGGGCTGAAGCTTTCTTT
clone_size: once
d_call: TRBD1
v_call: TRBV29-1
j_call: TRBJ1-1

cdr3_aa: CATSDLGTDTQYF
cdr3_nt: TGTGCCACCAGTGATTTAGGTACAGATACGCAGTATTTT
clone_size: few
d_call: .
v_call: TRBV24-1
j_call: TRBJ2-3

cdr3_aa: CATSRDLLAGQPQHF
cdr3_nt: TGTGCCACCAGCAGAGATCTACTCGCGGGTCAGCCCCAGCATTTT
clone_size: .
d_call: .
v_call: TRBV15
j_call: TRBJ1-5

cdr3_aa: CSARDGDSGYTGELFF
cdr3_nt: TGCAGTGCTAGAGACGGAGACAGTGGGTACACCGGGGAGCTGTTTTTT
clone_size: .
d_call: .
v_call: TRBV20-1
j_call: TRBJ2-2

cdr3_aa: CASSAGGSGNQPQHF
cdr3_nt: TGTGCCAGCAGCGCAGGGGGGAGTGGCAATCAGCCCCAGCATTTT
clone_size: few
d_call: TRBD1
v_call: TRBV2
j_call: TRBJ1-5

cdr3_aa: CATPKSRGVPPDTQYF
cdr3_nt: TGTGCCACTCCCAAGAGCCGGGGGGTTCCCCCAGATACGCAGTATTTT
clone_size: many
d_call: TRBD2
v_call: TRBV12-3/TRBV12-4
j_call: TRBJ2-3

cdr3_aa: CASSLEKGSYQPQHF
cdr3_nt: TGTGCCAGCAGCTTAGAAAAGGGATCGTATCAGCCCCAGCATTTT
clone_size: many
d_call: .
v_call: TRBV7-8
j_call: TRBJ1-5

cdr3_aa: CASSGGLAGNTGELFF
cdr3_nt: TGTGCCAGCAGTGGGGGACTAGCGGGGAACACCGGGGAGCTGTTTTTT
clone_size: many
d_call: TRBD2
v_call: TRBV27
j_call: TRBJ2-2

cdr3_aa: CASSPRRDTDTQYF
cdr3_nt: TGTGCCAGCAGCCCCCGACGGGACACAGATACGCAGTATTTT
clone_size: .
d_call: .
v_call: TRBV7-6
j_call: TRBJ2-3

cdr3_aa: CASSRSSRHTQYF
cdr3_nt: TGTGCCAGTAGTCGGTCTAGCAGACATACGCAGTATTTT
clone_size: .
d_call: .
v_call: TRBV19
j_call: TRBJ2-3

cdr3_aa: CATSDPGQGPNYGYTF
cdr3_nt: TGTGCCACCAGTGACCCGGGACAGGGGCCTAACTATGGCTACACCTTC
clone_size: few
d_call: TRBD1
v_call: TRBV24-1
j_call: TRBJ1-2

cdr3_aa: CASSLVAGGTETQYF
cdr3_nt: TGTGCCAGCAGCTTAGTAGCGGGGGGTACAGAGACCCAGTACTTC
clone_size: few
d_call: TRBD2
v_call: TRBV7-9
j_call: TRBJ2-5

cdr3_aa: CASSPEGEYGYTF
cdr3_nt: TGTGCCAGCAGCCCCGAGGGAGAATATGGCTACACCTTC
clone_size: .
d_call: .
v_call: TRBV6-5
j_call: TRBJ1-2

cdr3_aa: CASSLEESEGLAGPPGTQYF
cdr3_nt: TGTGCCAGCAGTTTAGAGGAGTCGGAGGGACTAGCGGGGCCACCCGGGACCCAGTACTTC
clone_size: few
d_call: TRBD2
v_call: TRBV12-3/TRBV12-4
j_call: TRBJ2-5

cdr3_aa: CASSQDLGMNTEAFF
cdr3_nt: TGCGCCAGCAGCCAAGATTTAGGGATGAACACTGAAGCTTTCTTT
clone_size: .
d_call: .
v_call: TRBV4-1
j_call: TRBJ1-1

cdr3_aa: CASSPDRTTEKLFF
cdr3_nt: TGTGCCAGCAGCCCAGACAGGACCACCGAAAAACTGTTTTTT
clone_size: .
d_call: .
v_call: TRBV28
j_call: TRBJ1-4

cdr3_aa: CASSPGTSLGNTEAFF
cdr3_nt: TGCGCCAGCAGCCCGGGGACATCCCTGGGGAACACTGAAGCTTTCTTT
clone_size: few
d_call: .
v_call: TRBV4-3
j_call: TRBJ1-1

cdr3_aa: CASSLTYYEQYF
cdr3_nt: TGTGCCAGCAGCTTGACGTACTACGAGCAGTACTTC
clone_size: few
d_call: .
v_call: TRBV5-6
j_call: TRBJ2-7

cdr3_aa: CASSPRAVPATNEKLFF
cdr3_nt: TGTGCCAGCAGCCCCCGCGCGGTTCCTGCAACTAATGAAAAACTGTTTTTT
clone_size: few
d_call: .
v_call: TRBV14
j_call: TRBJ1-4

cdr3_aa: CSAVDRGETGELFF
cdr3_nt: TGCAGTGCAGTGGACAGGGGCGAGACCGGGGAGCTGTTTTTT
clone_size: .
d_call: TRBD1
v_call: TRBV20-1
j_call: TRBJ2-2

cdr3_aa: CASSYRGAGFYEQYF
cdr3_nt: TGTGCCAGCAGCTACCGTGGGGCGGGGTTCTACGAGCAGTACTTC
clone_size: .
d_call: .
v_call: TRBV7-8
j_call: TRBJ2-7

cdr3_aa: CSVGEYQETQYF
cdr3_nt: TGCAGCGTTGGGGAGTACCAAGAGACCCAGTACTTC
clone_size: .
d_call: .
v_call: TRBV29-1
j_call: TRBJ2-5

cdr3_aa: CASRLSGPANANYGYTF
cdr3_nt: TGTGCCAGCAGACTTAGTGGCCCCGCAAACGCTAACTATGGCTACACCTTC
clone_size: few
d_call: .
v_call: TRBV7-9
j_call: TRBJ1-2

cdr3_aa: CGANSYNEQFF
cdr3_nt: TGTGGGGCTAACTCCTACAATGAGCAGTTCTTC
clone_size: .
d_call: .
v_call: TRBV2
j_call: TRBJ2-1

cdr3_aa: CASSILAGRPNNEQFF
cdr3_nt: TGTGCCAGCAGCATACTAGCGGGGAGACCAAACAATGAGCAGTTCTTC
clone_size: many
d_call: TRBD2
v_call: TRBV7-6
j_call: TRBJ2-1

cdr3_aa: CASRAQGRGQPQHF
cdr3_nt: TGTGCCAGCAGAGCACAGGGGCGAGGTCAGCCCCAGCATTTT
clone_size: .
d_call: TRBD1
v_call: TRBV28
j_call: TRBJ1-5

cdr3_aa: CASSQDKFGGRTGELFF
cdr3_nt: TGCGCCAGCAGCCAAGATAAGTTCGGGGGTAGGACCGGGGAGCTGTTTTTT
clone_size: many
d_call: .
v_call: TRBV4-3
j_call: TRBJ2-2

cdr3_aa: CASSYSKNGVREQFF
cdr3_nt: TGTGCCAGCAGTTACTCGAAAAATGGGGTAAGGGAGCAGTTCTTC
clone_size: many
d_call: .
v_call: TRBV6-5
j_call: TRBJ2-1

cdr3_aa: CASRRGASSPQETQYF
cdr3_nt: TGTGCCAGCAGGAGGGGGGCCTCTAGCCCTCAAGAGACCCAGTACTTC
clone_size: few
d_call: .
v_call: TRBV28
j_call: TRBJ2-5

cdr3_aa: CAISESGGGFYGYTF
cdr3_nt: TGTGCCATCAGTGAGTCAGGGGGCGGATTCTATGGCTACACCTTC
clone_size: .
d_call: TRBD1
v_call: TRBV10-3
j_call: TRBJ1-2

cdr3_aa: CASSPYGYIPDEQFF
cdr3_nt: TGTGCCAGCAGCCCTTATGGCTACATTCCGGATGAGCAGTTCTTC
clone_size: many
d_call: .
v_call: TRBV7-8
j_call: TRBJ2-1

cdr3_aa: CASSINQPQHF
cdr3_nt: TGTGCCAGCAGTATTAATCAGCCCCAGCATTTT
clone_size: many
d_call: .
v_call: TRBV28
j_call: TRBJ1-5

cdr3_aa: CASSLPQGGYTEAFF
cdr3_nt: TGTGCCAGCAGCCTACCGCAAGGTGGGTACACTGAAGCTTTCTTT
clone_size: few
d_call: .
v_call: TRBV7-9
j_call: TRBJ1-1

cdr3_aa: CASSQGPGPAEQFF
cdr3_nt: TGCGCCAGCAGCCAAGGTCCAGGGCCGGCTGAGCAGTTCTTC
clone_size: .
d_call: .
v_call: TRBV4-1
j_call: TRBJ2-1

cdr3_aa: CASRLPGFYGYTF
cdr3_nt: TGTGCCAGCAGGCTTCCGGGGTTCTATGGCTACACCTTC
clone_size: few
d_call: .
v_call: TRBV2
j_call: TRBJ1-2

cdr3_aa: CASSYTTGQRDGYTF
cdr3_nt: TGTGCCAGCAGTTACACCACGGGACAAAGGGATGGCTACACCTTC
clone_size: .
d_call: .
v_call: TRBV6-6
j_call: TRBJ1-2

cdr3_aa: CASSPRQGRVTPHNEQFF
cdr3_nt: TGTGCCAGCAGCCCCCGGCAGGGACGGGTCACGCCGCACAATGAGCAGTTCTTC
clone_size: many
d_call: .
v_call: TRBV28
j_call: TRBJ2-1

cdr3_aa: CASSFQSTRTNYGYTF
cdr3_nt: TGTGCCAGCAGCTTTCAATCGACCCGTACTAACTATGGCTACACCTTC
clone_size: .
d_call: .
v_call: TRBV7-9
j_call: TRBJ1-2

cdr3_aa: CASQATGQEDEQYF
cdr3_nt: TGTGCCAGCCAAGCTACTGGACAGGAGGACGAGCAGTACTTC
clone_size: few
d_call: TRBD1
v_call: TRBV7-8
j_call: TRBJ2-7

cdr3_aa: CASSLAARVENEKLFF
cdr3_nt: TGTGCCAGCAGCTTAGCCGCCCGGGTAGAGAATGAAAAACTGTTTTTT
clone_size: many
d_call: .
v_call: TRBV7-8
j_call: TRBJ1-4

cdr3_aa: CSVDGPNNYGYTF
cdr3_nt: TGCAGCGTTGATGGTCCGAATAACTATGGCTACACCTTC
clone_size: .
d_call: .
v_call: TRBV29-1
j_call: TRBJ1-2

cdr3_aa: CASSFTTGLADTQYF
cdr3_nt: TGTGCCAGCAGCTTTACGACGGGACTGGCGGATACGCAGTATTTT
clone_size: .
d_call: .
v_call: TRBV5-4
j_call: TRBJ2-3

cdr3_aa: CASSLNPGLAGGPGGELFF
cdr3_nt: TGTGCCAGCAGCTTGAACCCGGGACTAGCGGGGGGGCCGGGCGGGGAGCTGTTTTTT
clone_size: many
d_call: TRBD2
v_call: TRBV7-2
j_call: TRBJ2-2

cdr3_aa: CASSGPVGQGRYEQFF
cdr3_nt: TGTGCCAGCAGCGGACCGGTAGGACAGGGGAGATATGAGCAGTTCTTC
clone_size: many
d_call: TRBD1
v_call: TRBV7-9
j_call: TRBJ2-1

cdr3_aa: CASSLRRLEAFF
cdr3_nt: TGTGCCAGCAGCCTCCGACGGCTTGAAGCTTTCTTT
clone_size: many
d_call: .
v_call: TRBV7-9
j_call: TRBJ1-1

cdr3_aa: CASWVVEGTLGYGYTF
cdr3_nt: TGTGCCAGCTGGGTGGTTGAGGGGACCCTTGGATATGGCTACACCTTC
clone_size: .
d_call: .
v_call: TRBV6-5
j_call: TRBJ1-2

cdr3_aa: CASSPQGQGSTDTQYF
cdr3_nt: TGTGCCAGCAGCCCACAGGGACAGGGAAGCACAGATACGCAGTATTTT
clone_size: many
d_call: TRBD1
v_call: TRBV7-2
j_call: TRBJ2-3